This T cell receptor beta chain was sequenced in a study of cytomegalovirus exposure and HLA in healthy donors. Study-level information: Clustering assigned about four fifths of the 350 to 450 genotyped donors to the Caucasian-associated ancestry cluster. Study findings and constraints: Some public TCRs appeared in many individuals, while most sequences were rare. Of the V segments, some could not be distinguished, including TRBV6-2 and TRBV6-3, and were excluded.

This CDR3 spans 16 amino acids. V dropped 5 bases and J dropped 1; count of bases not matched to a gene: 9. CDR1 is WSHSY, CDR2 SAAADI, per germline. Points on this clone: What it binds is not known.

Primers for the PCR totalled 60 Vbeta and 13 Jbeta. Only in-frame clones appear in the TCRdb table, and some are missing; sequencing was by immunoSEQ multiplex PCR. The table shows 130,000 to 150,000 clones, with over 60% occurring only once. The chain joins TRBV10-2 to TRBJ1-1; 8 bases map to TRBD1. Specimen: PBMCs. This TCR derives from a woman between 45 and 65 years old in good health and CMV-seronegative. CDR3 residues: CASSSGTGHKNTEAFF. CDR3 coding DNA: TGCGCCAGCAGTTCCGGGACAGGCCACAAGAACACTGAAGCTTTCTTT.